This T cell receptor beta chain comes out of a study of T cells after yellow fever vaccination. TCRdb passed the 5' RACE reads through MiXCR, listing each CDR3 protein once. The table lists under 400,000 distinct CDR3 sequences, approximately 13% of them singletons, with 3.2% in the top ten. The CDR3 contains 13 residues. Trimming cost V 1 base and J 1 base, with 6 bases left between them. Per the germline V gene, CDR1 is DFQATT and CDR2 is SNEGSKA (reference sequence). This clonotype was recorded at least ten times. This material consisted of CD4+ T cells sorted from PBMCs, taken 15 days after the yellow fever booster vaccination. The sequence was obtained from a man aged 18 to 30 who received the YFV17D yellow fever vaccine. The rearrangement links TRBV20-1 to TRBJ2-3, with TRBD2 as a possible D gene (5 bases). The CDR3 here is CSARGRGTDTQYF. DNA of the CDR3: TGCAGTGCTAGAGGGCGGGGCACAGATACGCAGTATTTT.